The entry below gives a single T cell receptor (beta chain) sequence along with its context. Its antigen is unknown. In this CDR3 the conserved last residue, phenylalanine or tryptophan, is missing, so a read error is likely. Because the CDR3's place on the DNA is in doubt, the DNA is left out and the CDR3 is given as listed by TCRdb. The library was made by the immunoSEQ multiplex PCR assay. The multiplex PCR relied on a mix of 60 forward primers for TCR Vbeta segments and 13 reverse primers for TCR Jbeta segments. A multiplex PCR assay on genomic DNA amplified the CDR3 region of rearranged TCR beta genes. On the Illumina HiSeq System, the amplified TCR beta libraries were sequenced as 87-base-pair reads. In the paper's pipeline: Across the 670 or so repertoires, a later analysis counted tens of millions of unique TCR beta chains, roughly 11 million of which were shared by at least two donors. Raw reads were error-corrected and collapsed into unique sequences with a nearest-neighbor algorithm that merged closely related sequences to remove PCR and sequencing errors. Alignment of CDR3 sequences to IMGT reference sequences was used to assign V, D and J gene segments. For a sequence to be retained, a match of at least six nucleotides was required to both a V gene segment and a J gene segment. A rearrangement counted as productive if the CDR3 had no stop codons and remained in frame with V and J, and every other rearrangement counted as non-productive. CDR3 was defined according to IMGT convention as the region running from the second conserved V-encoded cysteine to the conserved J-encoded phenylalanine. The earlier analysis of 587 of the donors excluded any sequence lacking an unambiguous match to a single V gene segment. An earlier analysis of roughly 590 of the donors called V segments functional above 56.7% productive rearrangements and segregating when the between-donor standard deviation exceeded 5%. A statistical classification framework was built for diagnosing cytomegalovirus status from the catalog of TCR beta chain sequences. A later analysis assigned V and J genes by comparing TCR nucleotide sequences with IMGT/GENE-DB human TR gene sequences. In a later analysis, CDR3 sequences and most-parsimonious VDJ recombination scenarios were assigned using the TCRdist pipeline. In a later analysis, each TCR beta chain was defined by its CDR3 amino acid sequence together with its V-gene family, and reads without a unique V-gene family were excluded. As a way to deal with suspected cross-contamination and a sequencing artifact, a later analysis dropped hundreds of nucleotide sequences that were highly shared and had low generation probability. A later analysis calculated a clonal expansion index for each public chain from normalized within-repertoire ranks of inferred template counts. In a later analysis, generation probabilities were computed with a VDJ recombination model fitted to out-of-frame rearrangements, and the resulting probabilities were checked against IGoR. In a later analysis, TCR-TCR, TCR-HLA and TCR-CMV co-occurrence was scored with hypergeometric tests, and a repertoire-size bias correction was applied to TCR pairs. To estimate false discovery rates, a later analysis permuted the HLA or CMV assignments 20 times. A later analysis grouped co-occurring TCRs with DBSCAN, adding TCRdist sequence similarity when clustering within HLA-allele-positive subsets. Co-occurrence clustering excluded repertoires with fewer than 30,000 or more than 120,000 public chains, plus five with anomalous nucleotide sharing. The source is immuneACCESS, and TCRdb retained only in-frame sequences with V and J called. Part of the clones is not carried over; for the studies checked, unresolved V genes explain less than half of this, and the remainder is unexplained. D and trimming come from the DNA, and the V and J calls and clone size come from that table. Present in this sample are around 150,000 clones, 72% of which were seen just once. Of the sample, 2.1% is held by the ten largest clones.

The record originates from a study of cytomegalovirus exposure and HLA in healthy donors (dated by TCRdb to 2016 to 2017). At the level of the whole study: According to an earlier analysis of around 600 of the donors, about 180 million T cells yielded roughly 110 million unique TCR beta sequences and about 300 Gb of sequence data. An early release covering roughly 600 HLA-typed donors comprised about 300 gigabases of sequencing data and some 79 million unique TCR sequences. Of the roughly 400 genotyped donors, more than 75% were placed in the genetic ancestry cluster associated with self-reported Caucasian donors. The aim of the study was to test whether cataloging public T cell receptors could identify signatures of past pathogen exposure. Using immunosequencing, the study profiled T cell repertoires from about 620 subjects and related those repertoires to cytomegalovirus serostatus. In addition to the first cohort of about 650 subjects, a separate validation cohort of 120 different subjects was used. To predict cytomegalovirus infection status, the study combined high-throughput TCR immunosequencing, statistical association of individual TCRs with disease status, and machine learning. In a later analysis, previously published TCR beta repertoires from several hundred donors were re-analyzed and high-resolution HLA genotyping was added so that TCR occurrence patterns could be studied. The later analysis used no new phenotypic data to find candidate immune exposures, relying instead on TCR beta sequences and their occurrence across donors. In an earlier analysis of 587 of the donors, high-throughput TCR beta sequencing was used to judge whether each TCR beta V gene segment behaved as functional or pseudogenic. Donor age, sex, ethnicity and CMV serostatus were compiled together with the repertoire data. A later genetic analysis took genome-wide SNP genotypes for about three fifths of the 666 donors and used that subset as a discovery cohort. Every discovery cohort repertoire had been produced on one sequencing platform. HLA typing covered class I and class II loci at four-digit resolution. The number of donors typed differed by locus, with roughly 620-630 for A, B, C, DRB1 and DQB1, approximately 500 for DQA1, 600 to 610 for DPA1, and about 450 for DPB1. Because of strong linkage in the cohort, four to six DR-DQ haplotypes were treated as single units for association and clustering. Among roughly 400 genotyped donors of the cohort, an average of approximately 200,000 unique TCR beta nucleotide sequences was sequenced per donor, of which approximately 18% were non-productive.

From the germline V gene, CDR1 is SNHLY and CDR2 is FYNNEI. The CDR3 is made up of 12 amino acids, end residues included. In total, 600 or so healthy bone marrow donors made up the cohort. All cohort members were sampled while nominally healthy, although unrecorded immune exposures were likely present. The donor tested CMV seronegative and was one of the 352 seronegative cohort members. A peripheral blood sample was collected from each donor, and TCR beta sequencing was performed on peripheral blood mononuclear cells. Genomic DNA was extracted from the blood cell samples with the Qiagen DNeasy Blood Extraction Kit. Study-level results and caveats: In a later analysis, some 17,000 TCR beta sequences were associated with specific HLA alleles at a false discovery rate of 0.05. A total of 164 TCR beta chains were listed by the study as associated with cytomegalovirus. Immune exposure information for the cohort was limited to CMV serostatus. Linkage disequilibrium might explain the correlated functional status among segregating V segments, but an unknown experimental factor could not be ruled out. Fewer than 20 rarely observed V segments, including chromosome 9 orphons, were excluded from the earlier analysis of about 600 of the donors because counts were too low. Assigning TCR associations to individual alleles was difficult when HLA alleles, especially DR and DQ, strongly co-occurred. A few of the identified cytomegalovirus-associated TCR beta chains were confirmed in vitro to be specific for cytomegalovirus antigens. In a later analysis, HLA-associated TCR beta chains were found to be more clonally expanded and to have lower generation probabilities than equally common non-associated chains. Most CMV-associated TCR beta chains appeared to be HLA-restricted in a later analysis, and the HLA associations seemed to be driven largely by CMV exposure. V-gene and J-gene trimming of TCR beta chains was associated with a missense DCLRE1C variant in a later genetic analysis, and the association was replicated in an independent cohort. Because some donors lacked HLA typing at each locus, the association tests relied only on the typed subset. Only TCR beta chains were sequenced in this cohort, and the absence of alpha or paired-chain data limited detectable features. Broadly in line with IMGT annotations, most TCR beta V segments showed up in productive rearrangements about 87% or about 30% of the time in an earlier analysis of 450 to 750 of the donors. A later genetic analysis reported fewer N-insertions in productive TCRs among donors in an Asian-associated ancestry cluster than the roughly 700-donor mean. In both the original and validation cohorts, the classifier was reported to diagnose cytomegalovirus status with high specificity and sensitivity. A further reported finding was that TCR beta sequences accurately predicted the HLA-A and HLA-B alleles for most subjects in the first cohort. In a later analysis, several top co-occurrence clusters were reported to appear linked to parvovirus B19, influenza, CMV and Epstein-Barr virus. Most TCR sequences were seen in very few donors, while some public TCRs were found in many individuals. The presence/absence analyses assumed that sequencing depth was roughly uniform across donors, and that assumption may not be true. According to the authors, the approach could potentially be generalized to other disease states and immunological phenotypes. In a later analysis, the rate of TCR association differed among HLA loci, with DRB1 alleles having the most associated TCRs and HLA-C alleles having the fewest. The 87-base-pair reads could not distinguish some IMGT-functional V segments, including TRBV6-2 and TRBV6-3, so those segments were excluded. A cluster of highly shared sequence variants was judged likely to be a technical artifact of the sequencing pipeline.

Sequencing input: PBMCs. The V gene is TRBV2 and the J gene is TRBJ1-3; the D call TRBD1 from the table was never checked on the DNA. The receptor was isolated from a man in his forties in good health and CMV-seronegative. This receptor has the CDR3 CASSEGSPTGVL.